These T cell receptor beta chains were read from a single sample in a study of cytomegalovirus exposure and HLA in healthy donors. Produced via immunoSEQ multiplex PCR; TCRdb's table is partial and in-frame only. The table records 99,000 or so clones, approximately 80% of them present only once. Material for sequencing was PBMCs. The origin of the receptors is a man between 60 and 75 years old in good health and CMV-seropositive. The CDR3 runs from the conserved cysteine through the conserved F or W. The order of the fields is CDR3 length, V gene, CDR3 protein.

length: 15; V: TRBV7-9; CDR3: CASSFIAGHTDTQYF
length: 11; V: TRBV5-4; CDR3: CASSSGYEQYF
length: 14; V: TRBV28; CDR3: CASDKGEENSPLHF
length: 16; V: TRBV9; CDR3: CASSGGQGYMNYGYTF
length: 15; V: TRBV27; CDR3: CASSIRQGALYEQYF
length: 14; V: TRBV6-6; CDR3: CASSNPNMNTEAFF
length: 16; V: TRBV5-4; CDR3: CASSFSMGQGSYEQYF
length: 15; V: TRBV9; CDR3: CASSVADRLQETQYF
length: 15; V: TRBV4-1; CDR3: CASSQVATNTDTQYF
length: 16; V: TRBV5-4; CDR3: CASSPQGRLSSYEQYF
length: 16; V: TRBV9; CDR3: CASSVGAQGGSYEQYF
length: 16; V: TRBV5-6; CDR3: CASSPSLDQGNYGYTF
length: 15; V: TRBV9; CDR3: CASSPSGQPLYEQYF
length: 18; V: TRBV4-2; CDR3: CASSQDLLAGGRTGELFF
length: 14; V: TRBV9; CDR3: CASSVGGGGYEQYF
length: 15; V: TRBV7-3; CDR3: CASSLDSLSGNTIYF
length: 14; V: TRBV6-1; CDR3: CASMMTGPVRPQHF
length: 15; V: TRBV19; CDR3: CASSIVEGRNQPQHF
length: 11; V: TRBV28; CDR3: CASSLSSPQHF
length: 16; V: TRBV5-1; CDR3: CASSLVGASATYGYTF
length: 14; V: TRBV7-8; CDR3: CASSLVIAKETQYF
length: 14; V: TRBV18; CDR3: CASSGTAYNYGYTF
length: 15; V: TRBV6-6; CDR3: CASSRPRDTSYEQYF
length: 15; V: TRBV29-1; CDR3: CSVRRQGRRSGEQYF
length: 14; V: TRBV25-1; CDR3: CASSELAGYNEQFF
length: 15; V: TRBV9; CDR3: CASSFSKGAVDTQYF
length: 18; V: TRBV15; CDR3: CATSRDSPSAGFADTQYF
length: 12; V: TRBV6-1; CDR3: CASSWVGGEQYF
length: 15; V: TRBV19; CDR3: CASSIGQAGNYGYTF
length: 15; V: TRBV30; CDR3: CALEGKGRAKNIQYF
length: 14; V: TRBV6-1; CDR3: CASSERGPSYEQYF
length: 17; V: TRBV2; CDR3: CASTKPETRPSTDTQYF
length: 13; V: TRBV27; CDR3: CASSPSASSGYTF
length: 15; V: TRBV7-9; CDR3: CASRARQSSYNEQFF
length: 15; V: TRBV2; CDR3: CASLGNFAGAGEQYF
length: 11; V: TRBV7-2; CDR3: CASSTSYEQYF
length: 14; V: TRBV7-3; CDR3: CASSLSGTGGEQYF
length: 12; V: TRBV29-1; CDR3: CSVRTSQETQYF
length: 13; V: TRBV27; CDR3: CASSATNTGELFF
length: 14; V: TRBV4-3; CDR3: CASSQDRGHYEQYF
length: 14; V: TRBV7-9; CDR3: CASSRGQYNSPLHF
length: 15; V: TRBV29-1; CDR3: CSVRQGAANTGELFF
length: 15; V: TRBV29-1; CDR3: CSVEAAGGSYNEQFF
length: 18; V: TRBV7-2; CDR3: CASSLEGYGGALVETQYF
length: 16; V: TRBV5-1; CDR3: CASGTSGGGFQETQYF
length: 14; V: TRBV7-9; CDR3: CSSSSTDSTGELFF
length: 15; V: TRBV27; CDR3: CASSLWGQVSYEQYF
length: 14; V: TRBV4-3; CDR3: CASSLRESNTEAFF
length: 14; V: TRBV6-5; CDR3: CASSTTGEGETQYF
length: 15; V: TRBV5-1; CDR3: CASSLEVSESYEQYF